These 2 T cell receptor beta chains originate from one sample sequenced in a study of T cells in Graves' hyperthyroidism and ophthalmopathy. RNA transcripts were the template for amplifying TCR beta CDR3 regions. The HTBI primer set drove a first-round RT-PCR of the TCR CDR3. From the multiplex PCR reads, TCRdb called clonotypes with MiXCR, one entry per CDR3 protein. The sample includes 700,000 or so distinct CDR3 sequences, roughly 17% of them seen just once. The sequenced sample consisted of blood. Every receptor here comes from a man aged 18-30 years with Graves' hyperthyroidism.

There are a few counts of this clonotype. CDR3 loop: CASSLVPSAGGLGEQYF. CDR3 DNA: TGTGCCAGCAGCTTGGTTCCTTCGGCGGGAGGGCTGGGCGAGCAGTACTTC. The rearrangement links TRBV5-6 to TRBJ2-7; TRBD2 aligns across 9 bases. V lost 0 bases, J lost 6 bases, and 13 bases stayed unmatched. The CDR3 consists of 17 residues. Germline V gene lookup returns CDR1 SGHDT and CDR2 YYEEEE.

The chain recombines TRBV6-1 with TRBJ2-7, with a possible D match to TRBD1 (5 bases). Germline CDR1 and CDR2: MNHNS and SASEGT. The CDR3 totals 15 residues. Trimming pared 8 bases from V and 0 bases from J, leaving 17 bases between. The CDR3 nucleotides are TGTGCCAGCTCACCGACCAGGGCTAGCTCCTACGAGCAGTACTTC. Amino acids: CASSPTRASSYEQYF.